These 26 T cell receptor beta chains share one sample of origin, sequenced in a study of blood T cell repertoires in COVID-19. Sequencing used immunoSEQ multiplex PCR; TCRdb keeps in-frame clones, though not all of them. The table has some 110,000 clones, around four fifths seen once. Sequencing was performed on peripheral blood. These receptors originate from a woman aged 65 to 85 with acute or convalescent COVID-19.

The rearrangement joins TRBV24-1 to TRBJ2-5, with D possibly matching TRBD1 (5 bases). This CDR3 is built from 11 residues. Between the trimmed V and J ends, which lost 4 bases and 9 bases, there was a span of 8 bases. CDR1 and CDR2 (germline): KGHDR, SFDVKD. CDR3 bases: TGTGCCACCAGTGACTTGGGGCCCCAGTACTTC. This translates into CATSDLGPQYF.

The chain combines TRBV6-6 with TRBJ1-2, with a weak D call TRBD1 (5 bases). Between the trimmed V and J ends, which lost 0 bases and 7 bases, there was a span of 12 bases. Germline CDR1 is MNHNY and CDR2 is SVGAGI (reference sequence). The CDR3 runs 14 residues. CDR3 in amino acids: CASSYSGGGGGYTF. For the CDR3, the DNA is TGTGCCAGCAGTTACTCGGGGGGTGGTGGTGGCTACACCTTC.

CDR3 region: CATGLTGGEGQPQHF. The CDR3 DNA reads TGTGCCACCGGATTGACAGGGGGAGAGGGACAGCCCCAGCATTTT. J is TRBJ1-5 and V is TRBV19; TRBD1 matches at 9 bases. The V segment lost 10 bases and the J segment 7 bases; nucleotides outside the gene matches: 14. Germline values: CDR1 LNHDA, CDR2 SQIVND (reference sequence). The CDR3 loop spans 15 amino acids.

CDR3 in DNA: TGTGCCAGCAGTCCCGGAGACTACGAGCAGTACTTC. It is translated as CASSPGDYEQYF. This chain uses TRBV28 with TRBJ2-7; D gene unclear. Trimming shortened V by 5 bases and J by 3 bases, and 8 bases separated the two germline ends. This CDR3 spans 12 amino acids. The germline gives CDR1 MDHEN, CDR2 SYDVKM.

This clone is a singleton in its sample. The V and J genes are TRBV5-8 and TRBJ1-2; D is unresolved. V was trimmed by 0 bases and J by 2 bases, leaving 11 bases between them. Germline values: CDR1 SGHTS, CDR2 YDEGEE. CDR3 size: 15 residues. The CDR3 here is CASSLAPRHNYGYTF. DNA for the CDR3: TGTGCCAGCAGCTTGGCCCCACGACACAACTATGGCTACACCTTC.

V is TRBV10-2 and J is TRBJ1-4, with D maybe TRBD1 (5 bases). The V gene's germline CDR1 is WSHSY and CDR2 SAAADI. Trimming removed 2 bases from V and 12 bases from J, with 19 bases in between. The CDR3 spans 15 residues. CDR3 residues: CASSEAMVDSSELFF. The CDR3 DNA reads TGCGCCAGCAGTGAGGCAATGGTTGACAGTTCGGAACTGTTTTTT.

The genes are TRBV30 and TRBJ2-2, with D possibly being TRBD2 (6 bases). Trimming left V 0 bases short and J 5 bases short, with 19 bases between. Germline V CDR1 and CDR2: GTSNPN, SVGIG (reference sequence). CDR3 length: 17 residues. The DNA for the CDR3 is TGTGCCTGGAGTGTACTTCGGGTGGGACTTAGAACCGGGGAGCTGTTTTTT. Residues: CAWSVLRVGLRTGELFF.

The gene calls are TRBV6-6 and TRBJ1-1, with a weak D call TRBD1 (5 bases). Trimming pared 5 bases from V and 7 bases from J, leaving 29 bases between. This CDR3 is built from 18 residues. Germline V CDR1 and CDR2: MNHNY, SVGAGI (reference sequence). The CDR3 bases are TGTGCCAGCAGTCAAAGGGGAAGGGTTCCCCTTCCAACCCTTGAAGCTTTCTTT. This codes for CASSQRGRVPLPTLEAFF.

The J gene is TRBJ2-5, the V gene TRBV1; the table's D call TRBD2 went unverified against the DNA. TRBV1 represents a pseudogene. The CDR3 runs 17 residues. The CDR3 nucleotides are TGCACCAGCAGCCCCCCACGGGGCGGGGAGGACCAAGAGACCCAGTACTTC. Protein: CTSSPPRGGEDQETQYF.

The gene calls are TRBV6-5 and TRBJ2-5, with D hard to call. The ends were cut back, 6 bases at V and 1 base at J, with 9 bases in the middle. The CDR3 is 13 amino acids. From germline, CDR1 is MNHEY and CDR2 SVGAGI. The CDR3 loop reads CASSPPGQETQYF. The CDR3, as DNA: TGTGCCAGCAGCCCCCCAGGCCAAGAGACCCAGTACTTC.

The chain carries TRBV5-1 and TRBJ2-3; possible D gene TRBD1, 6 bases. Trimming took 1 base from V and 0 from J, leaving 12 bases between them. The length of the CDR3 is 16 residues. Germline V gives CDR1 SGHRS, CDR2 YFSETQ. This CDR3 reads CASSLRDIRSTDTQYF. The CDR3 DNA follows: TGCGCCAGCAGCTTGAGGGACATCCGTAGCACAGATACGCAGTATTTT.

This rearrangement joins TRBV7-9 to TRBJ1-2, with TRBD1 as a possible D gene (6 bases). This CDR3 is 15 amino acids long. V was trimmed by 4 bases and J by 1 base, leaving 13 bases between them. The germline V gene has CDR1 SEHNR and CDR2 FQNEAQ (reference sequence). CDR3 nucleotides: TGTGCCAGCAGCTCAGGAACAGGGAATAACTATGGCTACACCTTC. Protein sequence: CASSSGTGNNYGYTF.

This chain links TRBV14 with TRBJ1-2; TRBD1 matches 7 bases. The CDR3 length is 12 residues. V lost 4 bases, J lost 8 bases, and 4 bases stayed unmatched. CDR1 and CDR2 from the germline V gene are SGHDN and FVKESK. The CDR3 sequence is CASSPTGHGYTF. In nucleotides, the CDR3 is TGTGCCAGCAGCCCGACAGGGCACGGCTACACCTTC.

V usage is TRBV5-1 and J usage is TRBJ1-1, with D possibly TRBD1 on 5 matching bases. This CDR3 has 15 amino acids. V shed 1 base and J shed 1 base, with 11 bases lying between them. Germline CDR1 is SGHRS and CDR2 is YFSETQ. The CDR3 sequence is CASSLLGGTNTEAFF. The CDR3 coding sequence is TGCGCCAGCAGCTTGTTGGGAGGGACGAACACTGAAGCTTTCTTT.

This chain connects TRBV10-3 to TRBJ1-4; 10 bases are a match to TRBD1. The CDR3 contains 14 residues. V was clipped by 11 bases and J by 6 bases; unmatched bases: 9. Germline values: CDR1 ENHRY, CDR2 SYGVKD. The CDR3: CASRTDRGHEKLFF. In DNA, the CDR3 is TGTGCCTCTCGGACCGACAGGGGGCATGAAAAACTGTTTTTT.

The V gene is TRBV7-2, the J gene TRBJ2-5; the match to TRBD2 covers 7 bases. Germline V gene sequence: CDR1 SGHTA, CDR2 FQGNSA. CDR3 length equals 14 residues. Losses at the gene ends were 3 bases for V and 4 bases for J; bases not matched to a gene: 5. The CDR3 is CASSFAGELETQYF. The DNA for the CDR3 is TGTGCCAGCAGCTTTGCGGGAGAGCTAGAGACCCAGTACTTC.

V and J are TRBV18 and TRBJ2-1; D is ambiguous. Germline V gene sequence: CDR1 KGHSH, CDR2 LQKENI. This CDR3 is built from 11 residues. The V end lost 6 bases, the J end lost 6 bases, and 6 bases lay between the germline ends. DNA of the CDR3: TGTGCCAGCTCCGCTACCAATGAGCAGTTCTTC. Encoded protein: CASSATNEQFF.

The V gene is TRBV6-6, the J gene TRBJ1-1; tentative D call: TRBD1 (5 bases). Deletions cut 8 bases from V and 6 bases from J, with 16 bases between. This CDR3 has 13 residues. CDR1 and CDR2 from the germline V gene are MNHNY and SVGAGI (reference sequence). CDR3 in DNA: TGTGCCAGCCGTCCGGGGGGGACCCCTGAAGCTTTCTTT. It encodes CASRPGGTPEAFF.

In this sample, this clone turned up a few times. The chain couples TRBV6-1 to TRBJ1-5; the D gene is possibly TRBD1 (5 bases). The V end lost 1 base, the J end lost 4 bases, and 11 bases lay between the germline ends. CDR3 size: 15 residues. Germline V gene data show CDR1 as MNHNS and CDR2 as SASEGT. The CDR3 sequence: CASSEVAGWNQPQHF. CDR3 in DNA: TGTGCCAGCAGTGAAGTGGCAGGGTGGAATCAGCCCCAGCATTTT.

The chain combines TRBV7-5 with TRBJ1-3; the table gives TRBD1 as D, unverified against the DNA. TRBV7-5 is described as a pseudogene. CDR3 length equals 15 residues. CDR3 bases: TGTGCCAGAAGCCAACAGGGGAGCTCTGGAAACACCATATATTTT. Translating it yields CARSQQGSSGNTIYF.

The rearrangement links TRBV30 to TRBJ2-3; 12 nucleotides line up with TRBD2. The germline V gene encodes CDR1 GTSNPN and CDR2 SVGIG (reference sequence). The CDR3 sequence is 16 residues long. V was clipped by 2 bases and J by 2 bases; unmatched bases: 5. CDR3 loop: CAWSPGLAGSTDTQYF. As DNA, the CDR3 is TGTGCCTGGAGTCCCGGACTAGCGGGATCCACAGATACGCAGTATTTT.

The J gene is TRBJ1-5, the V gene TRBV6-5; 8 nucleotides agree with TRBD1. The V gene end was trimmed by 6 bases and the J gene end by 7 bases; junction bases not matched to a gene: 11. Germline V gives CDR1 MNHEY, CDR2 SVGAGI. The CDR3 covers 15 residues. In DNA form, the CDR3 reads TGTGCCAGCAGGTTAGGACAGGGCGAAGGACAGCCCCAGCATTTT. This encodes CASRLGQGEGQPQHF.

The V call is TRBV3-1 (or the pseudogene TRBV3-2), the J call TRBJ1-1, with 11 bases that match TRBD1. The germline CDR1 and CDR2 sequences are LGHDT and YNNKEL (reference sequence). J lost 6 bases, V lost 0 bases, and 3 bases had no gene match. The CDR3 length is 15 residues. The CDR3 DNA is TGTGCCAGCAGCCAAGAAATGGGACAGGGGGCTGAAGCTTTCTTT. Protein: CASSQEMGQGAEAFF.

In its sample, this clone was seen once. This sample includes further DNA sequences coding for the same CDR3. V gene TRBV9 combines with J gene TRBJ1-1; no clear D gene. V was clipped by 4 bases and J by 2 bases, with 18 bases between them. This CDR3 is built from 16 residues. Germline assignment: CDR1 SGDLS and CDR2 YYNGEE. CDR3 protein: CASSTTLDSENTEAFF. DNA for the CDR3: TGTGCCAGCAGCACCACCCTGGACTCTGAAAACACTGAAGCTTTCTTT. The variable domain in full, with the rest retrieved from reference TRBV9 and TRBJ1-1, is DSGVTQTPKHLITATGQRVTLRCSPRSGDLSVYWYQQSLDQGLQFLIQYYNGEERAKGNILERFSAQQFPDLHSELNLSSLELGDSALYFCASSTTLDSENTEAFFGQGTRLTVV.

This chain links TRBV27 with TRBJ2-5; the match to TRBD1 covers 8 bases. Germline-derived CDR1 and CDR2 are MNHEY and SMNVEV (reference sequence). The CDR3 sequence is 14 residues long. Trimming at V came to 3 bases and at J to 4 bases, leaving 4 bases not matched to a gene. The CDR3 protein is CASSLGTGGETQYF. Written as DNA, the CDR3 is TGTGCCAGCAGTTTGGGGACAGGTGGAGAGACCCAGTACTTC.

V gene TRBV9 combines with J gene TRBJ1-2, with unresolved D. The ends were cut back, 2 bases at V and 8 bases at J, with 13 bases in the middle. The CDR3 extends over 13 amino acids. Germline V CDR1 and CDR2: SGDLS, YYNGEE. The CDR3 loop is CASSVDNSRGYTF. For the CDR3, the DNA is TGTGCCAGCAGCGTCGATAACTCTCGGGGCTACACCTTC.